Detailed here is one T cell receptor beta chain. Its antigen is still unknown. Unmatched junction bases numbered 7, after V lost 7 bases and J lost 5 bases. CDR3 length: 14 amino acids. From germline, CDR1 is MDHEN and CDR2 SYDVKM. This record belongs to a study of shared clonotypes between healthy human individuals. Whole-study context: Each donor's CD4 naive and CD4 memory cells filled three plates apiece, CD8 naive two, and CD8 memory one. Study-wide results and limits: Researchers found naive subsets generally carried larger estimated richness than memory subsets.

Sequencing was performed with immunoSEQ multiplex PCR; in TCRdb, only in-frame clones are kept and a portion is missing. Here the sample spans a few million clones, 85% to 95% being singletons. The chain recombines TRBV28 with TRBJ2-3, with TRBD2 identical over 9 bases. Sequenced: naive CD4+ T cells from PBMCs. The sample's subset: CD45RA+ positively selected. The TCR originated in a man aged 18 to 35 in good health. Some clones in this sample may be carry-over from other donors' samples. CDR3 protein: CASTLAGVRDTQYF. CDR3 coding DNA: TGTGCCAGCACCTTAGCGGGAGTTCGAGATACGCAGTATTTT.